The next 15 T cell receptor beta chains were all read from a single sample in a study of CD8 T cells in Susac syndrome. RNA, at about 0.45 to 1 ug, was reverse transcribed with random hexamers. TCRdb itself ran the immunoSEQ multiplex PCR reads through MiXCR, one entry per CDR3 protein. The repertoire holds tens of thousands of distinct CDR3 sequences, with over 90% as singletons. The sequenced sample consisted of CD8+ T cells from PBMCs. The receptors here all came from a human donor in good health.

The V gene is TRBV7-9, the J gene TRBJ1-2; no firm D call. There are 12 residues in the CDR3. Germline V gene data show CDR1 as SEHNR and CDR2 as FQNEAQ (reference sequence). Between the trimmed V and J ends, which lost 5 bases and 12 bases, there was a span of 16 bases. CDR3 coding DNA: TGTGCCAGCAGCCGCATAGCGGGAATGGACACCTTC. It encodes CASSRIAGMDTF. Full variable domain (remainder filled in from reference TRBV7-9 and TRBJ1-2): DTGVSQNPRHKITKRGQNVTFRCDPISEHNRLYWYRQTLGQGPEFLTYFQNEAQLEKSRLLSDRFSAERPKGSFSTLEIQRTEQGDSAMYLCASSRIAGMDTFGSGTRLTVV.

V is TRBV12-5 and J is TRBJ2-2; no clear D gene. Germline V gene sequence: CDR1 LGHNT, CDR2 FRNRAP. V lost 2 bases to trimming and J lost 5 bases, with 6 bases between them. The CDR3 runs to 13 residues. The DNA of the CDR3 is TGTGCTAGTGGTTTGCCGATGACCGGGGAGCTGTTTTTT. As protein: CASGLPMTGELFF. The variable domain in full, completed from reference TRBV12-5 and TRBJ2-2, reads DARVTQTPRHKVTEMGQEVTMRCQPILGHNTVFWYRQTMMQGLELLAYFRNRAPLDDSGMPKDRFSAEMPDATLATLKIQPSEPRDSAVYFCASGLPMTGELFFGEGSRLTVL.

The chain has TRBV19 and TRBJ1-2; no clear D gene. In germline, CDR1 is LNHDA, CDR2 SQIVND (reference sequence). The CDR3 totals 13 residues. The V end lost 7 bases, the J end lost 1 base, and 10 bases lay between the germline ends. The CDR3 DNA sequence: TGTGCCAGTACCCTCGGGCTTAACTATGGCTACACCTTC. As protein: CASTLGLNYGYTF.

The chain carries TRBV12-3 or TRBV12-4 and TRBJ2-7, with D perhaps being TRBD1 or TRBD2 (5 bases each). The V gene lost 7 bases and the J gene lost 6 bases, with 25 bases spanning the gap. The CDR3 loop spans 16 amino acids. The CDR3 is CASNQPEGNLAREQYV. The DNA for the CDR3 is TGTGCCAGCAACCAGCCCGAGGGGAACCTCGCGCGCGAGCAGTACGTC.

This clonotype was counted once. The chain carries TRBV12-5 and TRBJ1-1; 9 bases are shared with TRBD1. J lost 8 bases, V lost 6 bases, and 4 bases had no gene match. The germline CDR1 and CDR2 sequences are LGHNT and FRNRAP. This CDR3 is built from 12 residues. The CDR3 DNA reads TGTGCTAGTGGGACCGGACAGGGGGAAGCTTTCTTT. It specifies CASGTGQGEAFF.

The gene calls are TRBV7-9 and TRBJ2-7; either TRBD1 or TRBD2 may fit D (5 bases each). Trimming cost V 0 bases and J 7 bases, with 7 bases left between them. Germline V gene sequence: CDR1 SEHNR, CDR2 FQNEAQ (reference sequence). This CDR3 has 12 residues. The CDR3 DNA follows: TGTGCCAGCAGCTTAGCCGGGACGGAGCAGTACGTC. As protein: CASSLAGTEQYV.

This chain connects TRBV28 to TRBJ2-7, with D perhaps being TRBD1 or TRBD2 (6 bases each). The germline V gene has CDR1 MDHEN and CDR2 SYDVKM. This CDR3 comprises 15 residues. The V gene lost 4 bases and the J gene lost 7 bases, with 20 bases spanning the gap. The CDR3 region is CASSYTGTPRGEQYV. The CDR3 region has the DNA TGTGCCAGCAGTTACACCGGGACACCTCGGGGGGAGCAGTACGTC.

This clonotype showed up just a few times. This CDR3 reads CASSQVVGDGYTF. The DNA of the CDR3 is TGTGCCAGCAGCCAAGTTGTGGGGGATGGCTACACCTTC. The chain employs TRBV14 and TRBJ1-2; a possible D gene is TRBD1 (5 bases). The ends were cut back, 1 base at V and 6 bases at J, with 9 bases in the middle. CDR1 SGHDN and CDR2 FVKESK come from the germline V gene. The CDR3 has 13 amino acids. The variable domain in full, completed from reference TRBV14 and TRBJ1-2, reads EAGVTQFPSHSVIEKGQTVTLRCDPISGHDNLYWYRRVMGKEIKFLLHFVKESKQDESGMPNNRFLAERTGGTYSTLKVQPAELEDSGVYFCASSQVVGDGYTFGSGTRLTVV.

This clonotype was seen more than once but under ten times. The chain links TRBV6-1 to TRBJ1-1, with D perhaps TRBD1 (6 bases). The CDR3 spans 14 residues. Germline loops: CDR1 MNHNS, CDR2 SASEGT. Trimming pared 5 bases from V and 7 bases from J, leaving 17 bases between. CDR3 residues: CASSSTGTTLEAFF. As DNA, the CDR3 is TGTGCCAGCAGTTCCACAGGGACGACCCTTGAAGCTTTCTTT.

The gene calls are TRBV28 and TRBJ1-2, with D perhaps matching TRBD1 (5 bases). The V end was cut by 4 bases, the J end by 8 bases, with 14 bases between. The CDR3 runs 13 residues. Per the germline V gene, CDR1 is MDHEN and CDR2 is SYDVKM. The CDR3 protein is CASSSGRAAGYTF. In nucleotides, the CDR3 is TGTGCCAGCAGTTCCGGCAGGGCTGCGGGCTACACCTTC.

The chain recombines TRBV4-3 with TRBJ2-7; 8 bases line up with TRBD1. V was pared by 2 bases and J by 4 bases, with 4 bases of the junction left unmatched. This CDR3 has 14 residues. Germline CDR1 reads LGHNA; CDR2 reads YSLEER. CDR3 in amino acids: CASSQRTGWYEQYF. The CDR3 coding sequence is TGCGCCAGCAGCCAACGGACAGGGTGGTACGAGCAGTACTTC.

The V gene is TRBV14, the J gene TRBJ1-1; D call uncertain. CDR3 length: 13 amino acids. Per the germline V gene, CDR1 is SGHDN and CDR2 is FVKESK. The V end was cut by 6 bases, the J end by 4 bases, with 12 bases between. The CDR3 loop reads CASRPDGITEAFF. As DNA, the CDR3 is TGTGCCAGCAGACCGGACGGTATCACTGAAGCTTTCTTT.

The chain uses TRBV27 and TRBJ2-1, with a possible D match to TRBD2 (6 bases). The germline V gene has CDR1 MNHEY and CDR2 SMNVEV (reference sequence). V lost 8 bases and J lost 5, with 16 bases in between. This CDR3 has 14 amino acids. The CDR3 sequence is CASRRRDSHNEQFF. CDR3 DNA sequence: TGTGCCAGCCGGCGACGGGACTCGCACAATGAGCAGTTCTTC.

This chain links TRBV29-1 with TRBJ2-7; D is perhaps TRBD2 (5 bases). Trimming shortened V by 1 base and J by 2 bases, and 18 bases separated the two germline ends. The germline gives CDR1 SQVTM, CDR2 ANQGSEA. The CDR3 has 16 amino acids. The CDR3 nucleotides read TGCAGCGTTGAAGGCGTTGAGGGAATCCCCACCTACGAGCAGTACTTC. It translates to CSVEGVEGIPTYEQYF.

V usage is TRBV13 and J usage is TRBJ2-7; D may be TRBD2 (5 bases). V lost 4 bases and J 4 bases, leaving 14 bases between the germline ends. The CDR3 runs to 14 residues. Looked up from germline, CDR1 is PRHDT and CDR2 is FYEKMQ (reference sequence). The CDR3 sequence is CASSSKRMTYEQYV. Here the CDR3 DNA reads TGTGCCAGCAGCTCAAAGCGGATGACGTACGAGCAGTACGTC.